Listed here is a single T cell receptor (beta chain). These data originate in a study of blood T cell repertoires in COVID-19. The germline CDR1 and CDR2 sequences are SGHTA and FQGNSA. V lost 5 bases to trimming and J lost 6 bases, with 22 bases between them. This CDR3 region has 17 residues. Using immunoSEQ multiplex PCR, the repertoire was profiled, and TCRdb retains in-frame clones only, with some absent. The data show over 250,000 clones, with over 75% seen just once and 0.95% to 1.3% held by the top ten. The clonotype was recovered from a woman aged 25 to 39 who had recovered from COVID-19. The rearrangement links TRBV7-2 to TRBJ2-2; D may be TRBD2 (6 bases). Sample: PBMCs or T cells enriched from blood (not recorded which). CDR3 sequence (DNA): TGTGCCAGCAGCAGATACGGGAGACTAGGGTTCTCCGGGGAGCTGTTTTTT. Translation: CASSRYGRLGFSGELFF.